This TCR beta chain was sequenced during a study of cytomegalovirus exposure and HLA in healthy donors. Study-level points and caveats: Rare TCR sequences dominated, though some public TCRs recurred in many donors. Later work found that TCR association rates differed between HLA loci; DRB1 had the most and HLA-C the fewest.

CDR3 length equals 17 residues. Trimming cost V 2 bases and J 1 base, with 14 bases left between them. Looked up from germline, CDR1 is SGHTA and CDR2 is FQGNSA. PCR amplification relied on 60 Vbeta primers (plus 13 Jbeta primers). Clones were sequenced by immunoSEQ multiplex PCR, and TCRdb holds only the in-frame ones, with some missing. The data contain over 85,000 clones, 77% of them singletons. As regards this clone: Its target is unknown.

The TCR originated in a male donor in good health and CMV-seropositive. The chain carries TRBV7-2 and TRBJ2-2, with no clear D. Sequenced material: PBMCs. For the CDR3, the DNA is TGTGCCAGCAGCTTAATTGTCGACTGGCGGAACACCGGGGAGCTGTTTTTT. Protein: CASSLIVDWRNTGELFF.